This T cell receptor beta chain appears in the sequencing data of a study of blood T cell repertoires in COVID-19. Turning to the study itself: Samples came from the United States, Italy and Spain, spanning acute and convalescent COVID-19. PBMCs, B-cell-depleted T cells, or T cells were the source of the cDNA or gDNA that made up the material.

The CDR3 is made up of 13 amino acids. CDR1 and CDR2 from the germline V gene are KGHDR and SFDVKD. With V trimmed by 10 bases and J by 6 bases, 8 bases remained unmatched. Data came from immunoSEQ multiplex PCR; TCRdb stores just in-frame clones and leaves some out. The sample holds 350,000 or so clones; around 90% are singletons and the top ten take roughly 6.8%. The sequencing input was peripheral blood. V usage is TRBV24-1 and J usage is TRBJ1-5; 7 nucleotides line up with TRBD1. The TCR originated in a man aged 18 to 30 with active or convalescent COVID-19. CDR3 nucleotides: TGTGCCACGCAACAGGGGTGGGGTCAGCCCCAGCATTTT. Encoded protein: CATQQGWGQPQHF.